Listed below are T cell receptor beta chains from one sample, sequenced in a study of cytotoxic CD8 clonotypes in ibrutinib-treated CLL. Libraries were prepared by immunoSEQ multiplex PCR; TCRdb keeps only in-frame clonotypes and omits some of them. The data contain 110,000 to 150,000 clones, roughly three quarters of them seen just once; the ten biggest clones take up 9.5% to 15%. The sequencing used PBMCs, collected after 12 months of ibrutinib treatment. Every receptor here comes from a human donor with chronic lymphocytic leukemia. Both conserved end residues are part of each CDR3. A D gene is named only where the DNA matches it firmly. Part of the rows lack a size; the others show once, few, many or a class for expanded clones.

TRBV19	-	TRBJ2-7	-	CASSIGPGSYEQYF	TGTGCCAGTAGTATAGGACCCGGCTCCTACGAGCAGTACTTC
TRBV18	-	TRBJ1-1	-	CASSPEQNVPAFF	TGTGCCAGCTCACCAGAACAGAATGTACCAGCTTTCTTT
TRBV7-9	-	TRBJ2-1	-	CASSLEIWAQGPKIF	TGTGCCAGCAGCTTAGAGATTTGGGCCCAGGGCCCCAAGATCTTC
TRBV5-1	-	TRBJ2-5	-	CASSLTVGETQYF	TGCGCCAGCAGCTTGACGGTTGGGGAGACCCAGTACTTC
TRBV7-9	TRBD1	TRBJ2-7	-	CASSFGQGVGEQYF	TGTGCCAGCAGCTTCGGACAGGGGGTAGGCGAGCAGTACTTC
TRBV5-6	TRBD2	TRBJ2-2	-	CASTLILAGATVGGELFF	TGTGCCAGCACCCTCATTCTAGCGGGAGCGACGGTTGGCGGGGAGCTGTTTTTT
TRBV11-2	-	TRBJ2-7	once	CASSAPGNSYEQYF	TGTGCCAGCAGCGCCCCGGGCAACTCCTACGAGCAGTACTTC
TRBV21-1	-	TRBJ2-1	-	CASSFPSLARLYNEQFF	TGTGCCAGCAGCTTTCCTTCACTAGCGCGTCTTTACAATGAGCAGTTCTTC
TRBV6-1	-	TRBJ2-7	-	CASDIVLGSPDEQYF	TGTGCCAGCGATATTGTTTTAGGGTCTCCCGACGAGCAGTACTTC
TRBV7-6	-	TRBJ1-1	-	CASSLGWENTEAFF	TGTGCCAGCAGCTTAGGCTGGGAGAACACTGAAGCTTTCTTT
TRBV7-7	-	TRBJ2-5	few	CASSEGQETQYF	TGTGCCAGCAGCGAAGGCCAAGAGACCCAGTACTTC
TRBV9	-	TRBJ2-3	-	CASSPLRGTDTQYF	TGTGCCAGCAGCCCCTTAAGGGGCACAGATACGCAGTATTTT
TRBV7-7	-	TRBJ2-1	-	CASSPTGDNEQFF	TGTGCTAGCAGCCCAACGGGCGACAATGAGCAGTTCTTC
TRBV7-2	TRBD1	TRBJ1-5	-	CASSFRGGGETNQPQHF	TGTGCCAGCAGCTTCCGTGGAGGGGGCGAGACCAATCAGCCCCAGCATTTT
TRBV6-1	-	TRBJ1-1	-	CASSEIQGGTEAFF	TGTGCCAGCAGTGAAATACAGGGAGGCACTGAAGCTTTCTTT
TRBV15	TRBD1	TRBJ2-7	-	CATSASRDRGSYEQYF	TGTGCCACCAGCGCGAGCCGGGACAGGGGCTCCTACGAGCAGTACTTC
TRBV6-6	TRBD2	TRBJ2-7	-	CASSHPSGRASEQYF	TGTGCCAGCAGCCACCCTAGCGGGAGGGCCTCCGAGCAGTACTTC
TRBV5-1	-	TRBJ2-7	once	CASSFFRGDYEQYF	TGCGCCAGCAGTTTCTTCAGGGGCGACTACGAGCAGTACTTC
TRBV7-2	TRBD1	TRBJ1-5	once	CASSQRQGSQPQHF	TGTGCCAGCAGCCAAAGACAGGGTAGCCAGCCCCAGCATTTT
TRBV30	-	TRBJ1-2	-	CAWSVPGSGITVVDGYTF	TGTGCCTGGAGTGTACCGGGTTCAGGGATAACTGTCGTTGATGGCTACACCTTC
TRBV5-4	-	TRBJ2-7	-	CASSLIGGMAYEQYF	TGTGCCAGCAGCCTAATAGGTGGGATGGCTTACGAGCAGTACTTC
TRBV6-5	-	TRBJ2-1	-	CASRSYNEQFF	TGTGCCAGCAGATCCTACAATGAGCAGTTCTTC